This TCR beta chain stems from a study of T cell changes during pregnancy in multiple sclerosis. Details on this clone: Different DNA sequences within this sample yield the same CDR3.

The V end lost 5 bases, the J end lost 4 bases, and 17 bases lay between the germline ends. Germline values: CDR1 GTSNPN, CDR2 SVGIG (reference sequence). This CDR3 region has 14 residues. Method: immunoSEQ multiplex PCR; TCRdb's copy keeps in-frame clones and lacks some. The top ten hold less than 3% of the sample, which has tens of thousands of clones, roughly 90% seen once. The sample in question was peripheral blood, obtained in the second trimester of pregnancy. The chain combines TRBV30 with TRBJ2-5; possible D gene TRBD2, 5 bases. The clonotype originates from a female donor in good health, enrolled as a control in a pregnancy study. CDR3 nucleotide sequence: TGTGCCTGGGGGTCGGGGAGCTCCCGAGAGACCCAGTACTTC. It translates to CAWGSGSSRETQYF.